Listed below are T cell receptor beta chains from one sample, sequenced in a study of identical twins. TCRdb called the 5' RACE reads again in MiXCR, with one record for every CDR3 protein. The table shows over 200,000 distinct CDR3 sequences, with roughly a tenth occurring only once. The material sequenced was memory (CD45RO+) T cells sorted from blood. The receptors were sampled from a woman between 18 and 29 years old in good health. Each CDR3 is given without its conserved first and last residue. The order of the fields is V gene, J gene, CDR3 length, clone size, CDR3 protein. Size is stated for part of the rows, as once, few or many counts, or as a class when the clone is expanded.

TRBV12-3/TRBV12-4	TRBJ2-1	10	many	ASSLAGTGNF
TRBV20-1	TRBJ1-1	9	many	SALGDTEAF
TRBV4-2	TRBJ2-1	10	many	ASSQALNEQF
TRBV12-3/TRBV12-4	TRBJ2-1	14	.	ASSSGGKRVYNEQF
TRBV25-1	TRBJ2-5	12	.	ASSDSGPQETQY
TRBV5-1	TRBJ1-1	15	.	ASSLAPRGGTNTEAF
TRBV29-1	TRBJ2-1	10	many	SVELVDNEQF
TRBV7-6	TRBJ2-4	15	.	ASSLRSGKGSENIQY
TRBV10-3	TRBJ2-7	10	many	ALGAGSYEQY
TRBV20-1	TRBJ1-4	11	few	SARQGTDEKLF
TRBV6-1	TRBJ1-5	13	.	ASSADNQGNQPQH
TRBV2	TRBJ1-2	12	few	ASSDTLQGEGYT
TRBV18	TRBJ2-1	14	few	ASSPPISNQNNEQF
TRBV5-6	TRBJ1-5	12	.	ASSQRFGNQPQH
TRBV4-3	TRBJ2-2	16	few	ASSQGGQAFRNTGELF
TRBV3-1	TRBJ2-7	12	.	ASSHPSAGYEQY
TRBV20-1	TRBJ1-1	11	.	SARNMWQTEAF
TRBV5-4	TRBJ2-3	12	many	ASSLAGGTDTQY
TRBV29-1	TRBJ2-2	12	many	SVGLGSRTGELF
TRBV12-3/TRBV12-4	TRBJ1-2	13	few	ASSSTWGTETGYT
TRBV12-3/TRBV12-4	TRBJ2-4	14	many	ASSRGRGRAKNIQY
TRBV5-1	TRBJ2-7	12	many	ASSLIEGRYEQY
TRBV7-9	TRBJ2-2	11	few	ASSLAGGWELF
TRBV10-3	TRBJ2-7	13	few	AIRSGGRLVYEQY
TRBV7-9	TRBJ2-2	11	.	ASSLNLAGELF
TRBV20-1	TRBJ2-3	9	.	AGPLGDTQY